Listed below are T cell receptor beta chains from one sample, sequenced in a study of blood T cell repertoires in COVID-19. Sequenced by immunoSEQ multiplex PCR; TCRdb stores in-frame clones only, minus some. This table holds approximately 200,000 clones, 65% to 90% found once. Sequenced: PBMCs or T cells enriched from blood (not recorded which). These receptors were taken from a man in his forties or fifties who had recovered from COVID-19. Both conserved end residues are trimmed from each CDR3. D genes are given only for firm matches. Rows give clone size only sometimes, using once, few, many, or a class for an expanded clone.

v_call | d_call | clone_size | cdr3_aa
TRBV11-2 | TRBD1 | once | ASTPKPPGQGLTGELF
TRBV2 | . | . | ASSVGSFNYGYT
TRBV23-1 | TRBD1 | . | ASSQSYRGRREKLF
TRBV6-5 | . | . | ASSYNGGSYGYT
TRBV5-1 | TRBD2 | . | ASTVSGTSGVIQY
TRBV7-9 | . | few | ASSYTTGPEAF
TRBV30 | TRBD2 | . | AWGWTSDNEQF
TRBV9 | TRBD2 | once | ASSVVPAGDPYQETQY
TRBV3-1/TRBV3-2 | TRBD1 | . | ASSPNAGTGSYNEQF
TRBV11-3 | . | . | ASSPSGAGETGELF
TRBV14 | . | . | ASSQETYGRNYEQY
TRBV19 | . | . | ASSILALNTGELF
TRBV7-9 | . | . | ASSFSGVADTQY
TRBV6-2/TRBV6-3 | TRBD1 | . | ASSPRAYRGNIQY
TRBV28 | TRBD1 | once | ASSPGTGEYYGYT
TRBV19 | . | . | ASSIITSGANVLT
TRBV7-9 | . | . | ASSLVQETQY
TRBV4-3 | TRBD2 | . | ASSQGRLAGGRYNEQF
TRBV6-5 | TRBD1 | . | ASSYLTGGTASPLH
TRBV24-1 | . | . | ATSDFRQINEQF
TRBV19 | . | . | ASSSQITGLRVTQY
TRBV6-6 | . | . | ASSRGPPISGANVLT
TRBV7-2 | TRBD1 | once | ASSLQGAYGYT